This T cell receptor beta chain derives from a study of neurological immune-mediated disorders. Template-switch 5'RACE cDNA synthesis added a 10-nucleotide unique molecular identifier. Sequencing of 15-18 subjects in each run yielded over 170 million TCR-beta sequences. TCRdb fed the 5' RACE reads into MiXCR, producing one record per CDR3 protein. The table shows 50,000 to 70,000 distinct CDR3 sequences, with about an eighth occurring only once. Germline-derived CDR1 and CDR2 are DFQATT and SNEGSKA (reference sequence). The CDR3 contains 14 residues. V lost 4 bases and J lost 5; bases outside the gene matches: 4. This clonotype was observed many times.

The clonotype originates from a woman aged 60-70 years with HTLV-1-associated myelopathy (HAM/TSP). Specimen: PBMCs. The chain couples TRBV20-1 to TRBJ2-3, with 12 bases that match TRBD2. The DNA for the CDR3 is TGCAGTGCTAAACTAGCGGGAGGAAGAGATACGCAGTATTTT. It translates to CSAKLAGGRDTQYF.